What follows describes a single T cell receptor beta chain. Its antigen is unidentified. This record belongs to a study of T cells in Graves' hyperthyroidism and ophthalmopathy. Study observations and caveats: Most clonotypes that expanded in the thyroid above 0.001 also showed up in blood.

The CDR3 totals 15 residues. Per the germline V gene, CDR1 is SGDLS and CDR2 is YYNGEE. With 4 bases clipped from V and 7 bases from J, the junction kept 13 bases outside the gene matches. TCR beta CDR3 regions were amplified from RNA. The TCR CDR3 was amplified in a first-round RT-PCR using the HTBI primer set. In TCRdb, the multiplex PCR reads were re-called with MiXCR into one record per CDR3 protein. The repertoire has tens of thousands of distinct CDR3 sequences, around 40% of them found once; the top ten carry 9% to 12%. Calling Graves' hyperthyroidism stable meant ophthalmopathy did not progress within 18 months. Aged 18 to 65, the patients had hyperthyroidism that was newly diagnosed and had lasted under 2 months. The PBMCs were taken from around 10 ml of fresh peripheral blood.

The TCR originated in a woman aged 25 to 39 with Graves' hyperthyroidism. Specimen: blood. The J gene is TRBJ2-7, the V gene TRBV9; 8 bases fit TRBD2. DNA of the CDR3: TGTGCCAGCAGCACCCTGGGGGTAGCGGGATATGAGCAGTACTTC. Protein: CASSTLGVAGYEQYF.